This entry describes one T cell receptor (beta chain). This entry comes from a study of shared clonotypes between healthy human individuals. Here immunoSEQ multiplex PCR was the method, and the copy in TCRdb shows in-frame clones only, minus some. The table has 850,000 to 1,200,000 clones, more than 65% seen once; the top ten hold around 1.4%. V lost 5 bases, J lost 1 base, and 5 bases stayed unmatched. The CDR3 has 15 residues. Germline loops: CDR1 MNHNY, CDR2 SVGAGI (reference sequence). Those who donated were healthy HIV-negative adults, with no recent acute infections or vaccinations reported. Sequenced: memory CD4+ T cells sorted from blood. Sample subset: CD45RA-negative fraction. This TCR derives from a man younger than 35 in good health. This chain connects TRBV6-6 to TRBJ1-3, with TRBD1 matching 7 bases. CDR3 DNA sequence: TGTGCCAGCAGTCGACAGGGCGAATCTGGAAACACCATATATTTT. Translation gives CASSRQGESGNTIYF.